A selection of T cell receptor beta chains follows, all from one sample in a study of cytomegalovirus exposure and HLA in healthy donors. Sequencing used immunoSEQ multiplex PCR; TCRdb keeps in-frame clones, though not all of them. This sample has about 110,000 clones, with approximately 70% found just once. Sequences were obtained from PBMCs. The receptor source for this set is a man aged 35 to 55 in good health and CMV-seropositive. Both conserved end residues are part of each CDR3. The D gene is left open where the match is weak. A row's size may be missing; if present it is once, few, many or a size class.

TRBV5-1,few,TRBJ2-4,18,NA,CASSLVPRNVLAKNIQYF,TGCGCCAGCAGCTTGGTTCCTAGGAATGTACTAGCCAAAAACATTCAGTACTTC
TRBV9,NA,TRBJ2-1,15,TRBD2,CASSVGGTSYNEQFF,TGTGCCAGCAGCGTAGGTGGGACTAGTTACAATGAGCAGTTCTTC
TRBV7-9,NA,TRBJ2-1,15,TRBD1,CASSSPRGQSNEQFF,TGTGCCAGCAGCTCCCCTAGGGGACAGAGCAATGAGCAGTTCTTC
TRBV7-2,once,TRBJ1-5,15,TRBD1,CASSRSDRGIQPQHF,TGTGCCAGCAGCCGATCTGACAGGGGGATTCAGCCCCAGCATTTT
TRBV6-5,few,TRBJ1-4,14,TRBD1,CASSSDRVNEKLFF,TGTGCCAGCAGTTCGGACAGGGTTAATGAAAAACTGTTTTTT
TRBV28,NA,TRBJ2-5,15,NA,CASSPPGSRQETQYF,TGTGCCAGCAGCCCACCCGGGAGTCGGCAAGAGACCCAGTACTTC
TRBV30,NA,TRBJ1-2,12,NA,CAWSFRGYGYTF,TGTGCCTGGAGTTTCAGGGGTTATGGCTACACCTTC
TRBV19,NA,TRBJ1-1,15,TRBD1,CASSITGVLNTEAFF,TGTGCCAGTAGTATCACAGGGGTCCTGAACACTGAAGCTTTCTTT
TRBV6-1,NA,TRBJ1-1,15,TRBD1,CASSPPGQGRNEAFF,TGTGCCAGCAGTCCTCCGGGACAGGGGCGGAATGAAGCTTTCTTT
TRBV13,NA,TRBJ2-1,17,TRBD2,CASSLGGGREVNNEQFF,TGTGCCAGCAGCTTAGGAGGCGGGCGGGAGGTCAACAATGAGCAGTTCTTC
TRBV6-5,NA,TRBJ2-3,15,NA,CASSYRDSDTDTQYF,TGTGCCAGCAGTTACCGGGACTCAGACACAGATACGCAGTATTTT
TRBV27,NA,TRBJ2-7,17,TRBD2,CASSPWTSGSGRDEQYF,TGTGCCAGCAGTCCATGGACTAGCGGGAGTGGGCGCGACGAGCAGTACTTC
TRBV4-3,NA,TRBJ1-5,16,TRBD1,CASSQELTGGRQPQHF,TGCGCCAGCAGCCAAGAACTTACAGGGGGCCGGCAGCCCCAGCATTTT
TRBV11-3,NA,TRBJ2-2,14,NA,CASSLTTRTGELFF,TGTGCCAGCAGCCTAACTACTCGTACCGGGGAGCTGTTTTTT
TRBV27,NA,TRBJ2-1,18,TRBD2,CASSPIRTSGRFHNEQFF,TGTGCCAGCAGTCCTATAAGGACTAGCGGGAGGTTCCACAATGAGCAGTTCTTC
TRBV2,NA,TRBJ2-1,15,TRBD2,CASFPGLAGVGEQFF,TGTGCCAGCTTCCCGGGACTAGCGGGAGTGGGGGAGCAGTTCTTC
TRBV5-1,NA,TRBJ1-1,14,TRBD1,CASRTGTGNTEAFF,TGCGCCAGCAGAACCGGGACAGGGAACACTGAAGCTTTCTTT
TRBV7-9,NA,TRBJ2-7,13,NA,CASSSDSFYEQYF,TGTGCCAGCAGCTCGGACAGCTTCTACGAGCAGTACTTC
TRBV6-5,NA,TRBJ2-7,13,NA,CASSYSRAGEQYF,TGTGCCAGCAGTTACTCCAGGGCGGGGGAGCAGTACTTC
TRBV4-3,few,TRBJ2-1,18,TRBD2,CASSQASSGRGTYNEQFF,TGCGCCAGCAGCCAAGCGTCTAGCGGGAGAGGAACCTACAATGAGCAGTTCTTC
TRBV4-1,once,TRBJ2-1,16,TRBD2,CASSLNTAGGWDEQFF,TGCGCCAGCAGCCTGAATACAGCGGGAGGTTGGGATGAGCAGTTCTTC
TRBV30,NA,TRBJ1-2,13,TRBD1,CAWRDPGGRGYTF,TGTGCCTGGAGGGACCCAGGGGGCAGAGGCTACACCTTC
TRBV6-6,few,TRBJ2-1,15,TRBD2,CASSKLAGGGDEQFF,TGTGCCAGCAGTAAACTAGCGGGGGGAGGGGATGAGCAGTTCTTC
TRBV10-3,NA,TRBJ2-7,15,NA,CAISESIAGSYEQYF,TGTGCCATCAGTGAGTCGATAGCAGGGTCCTACGAGCAGTACTTC
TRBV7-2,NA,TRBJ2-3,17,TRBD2,CASSSRTSGASTDTQYF,TGTGCCAGCAGCTCCCGGACTAGCGGGGCTAGCACAGATACGCAGTATTTT
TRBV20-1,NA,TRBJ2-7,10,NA,CSLERNEQYF,TGCAGTCTAGAGAGGAACGAGCAGTACTTC
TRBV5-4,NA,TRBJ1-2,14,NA,CASSQIWRAGIHTF,TGTGCCAGCAGCCAAATATGGAGGGCCGGTATCCACACCTTC
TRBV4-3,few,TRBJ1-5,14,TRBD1,CASSARQGDQPQHF,TGCGCCAGCAGCGCTCGACAGGGGGATCAGCCCCAGCATTTT
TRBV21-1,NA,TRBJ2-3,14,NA,CASSTPGRADTQYF,TGTGCCAGCAGCACCCCTGGGAGGGCCGATACGCAGTATTTT
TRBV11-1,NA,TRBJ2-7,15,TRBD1,CASSWGTGGTYEQYF,TGTGCCAGCAGCTGGGGGACAGGGGGCACCTACGAGCAGTACTTC
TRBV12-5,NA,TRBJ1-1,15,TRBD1,CASGLVVGQGSEAFF,TGTGCTAGTGGTTTGGTAGTGGGACAGGGCTCTGAAGCTTTCTTT
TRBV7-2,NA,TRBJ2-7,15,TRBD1,CASSLGGTGVYEQYF,TGTGCCAGCAGCTTAGGCGGGACAGGGGTGTACGAGCAGTACTTC